This T cell receptor beta chain was identified in a study of T cell repertoires in cytomegalovirus infection (dated by TCRdb to 2018 to 2020). The study in broad terms: The HLA type of each donor mattered for the analysis, because public TCR beta signatures pointed to carriage of CMV infection along with the matching HLA type. General study outcomes and caveats: In both this cohort and an independent 352-donor cohort, the cumulative frequency of public TCR beta family members distinguished carriers of CMV infection plus the relevant HLA type. The ex vivo response was dominated by HLA-C-restricted CMV-specific TCR beta clonotypes, and the single most frequent clonotype in two of eight donors was supplied by these HLA-C-restricted clonotypes.

Sequencer: Illumina HiSeq 1500. In TCRdb, the public reads were trimmed at Q25 with fastp and aligned with MiXCR, with productive beta chains retained. Each entry is one CDR3 protein sequence, shown with its most common DNA and genes. The sample records some 400,000 distinct CDR3 sequences, about a sixth of which are singletons. The ten largest clones take up around 10% of the sample. Note on this clonotype: What antigen it recognizes has not been identified. No qualities accompany the bases; no much larger clone lies one base away.

This TCR was sampled from a human donor in good health (CMV status not recorded). Some clones in this sample may be carry-over from other donors' samples. Sequencing was done on a sample of PBMCs.

The CDR3 corresponds to CSARTDEETQYF. The nucleotide sequence reads as follows: TGCAGTGCTAGGACCGACGAAGAGACCCAGTACTTC. The chain couples TRBV20-1 to TRBJ2-5; no D gene call is confident. As encoded in the germline V gene (reference sequence), CDR1 is DFQATT while CDR2 is SNEGSKA. The junction shows trimming of 3 bases on V and 3 bases on J, plus 8 bases between the germline ends. The CDR3 spans 12 residues, from the cysteine through the phenylalanine. Only the CDR3 DNA stays, 36 bases, in frame from base 1.